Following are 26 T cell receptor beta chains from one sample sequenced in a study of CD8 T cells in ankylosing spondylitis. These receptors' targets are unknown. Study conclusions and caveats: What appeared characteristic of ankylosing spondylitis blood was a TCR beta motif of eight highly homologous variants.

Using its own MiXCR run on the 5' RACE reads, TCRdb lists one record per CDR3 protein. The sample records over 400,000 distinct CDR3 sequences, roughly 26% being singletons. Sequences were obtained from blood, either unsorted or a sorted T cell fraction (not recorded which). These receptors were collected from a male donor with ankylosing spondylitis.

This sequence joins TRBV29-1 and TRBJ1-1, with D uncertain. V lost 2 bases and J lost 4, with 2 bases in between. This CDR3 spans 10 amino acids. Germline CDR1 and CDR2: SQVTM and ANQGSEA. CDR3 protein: CSVEFTEAFF. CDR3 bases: TGCAGCGTTGAATTCACTGAAGCTTTCTTT.

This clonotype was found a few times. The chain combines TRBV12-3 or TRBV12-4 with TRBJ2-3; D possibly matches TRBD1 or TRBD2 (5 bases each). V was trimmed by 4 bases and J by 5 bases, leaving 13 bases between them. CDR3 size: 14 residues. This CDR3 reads CASSSNRGEDTQYF. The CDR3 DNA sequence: TGTGCCAGCAGTTCAAACCGAGGGGAAGATACGCAGTATTTT.

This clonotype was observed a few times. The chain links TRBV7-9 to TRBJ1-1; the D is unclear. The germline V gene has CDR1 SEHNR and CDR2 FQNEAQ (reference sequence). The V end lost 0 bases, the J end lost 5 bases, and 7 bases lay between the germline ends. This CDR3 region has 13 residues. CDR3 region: CASSLARETEAFF. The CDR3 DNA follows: TGTGCCAGCAGCTTAGCGCGGGAGACTGAAGCTTTCTTT.

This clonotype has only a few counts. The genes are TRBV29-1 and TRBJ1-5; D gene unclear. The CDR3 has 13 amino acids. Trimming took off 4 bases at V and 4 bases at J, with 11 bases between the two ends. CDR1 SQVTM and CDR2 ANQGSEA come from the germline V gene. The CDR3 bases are TGCAGCGTTGGGTCGGGATGGAATCAGCCCCAGCATTTT. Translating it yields CSVGSGWNQPQHF.

CDR3 in DNA: TGTGCCAGCAGCCCCGGGAGGTGGGCCGGGGAGCTGTTTTTT. Translating gives CASSPGRWAGELFF. The V call is TRBV7-9, the J call TRBJ2-2; 7 bases line up with TRBD2. The CDR3 has 14 amino acids. CDR1 SEHNR and CDR2 FQNEAQ come from the germline V gene (reference sequence). V lost 5 bases, J lost 6 bases, and 6 bases stayed unmatched.

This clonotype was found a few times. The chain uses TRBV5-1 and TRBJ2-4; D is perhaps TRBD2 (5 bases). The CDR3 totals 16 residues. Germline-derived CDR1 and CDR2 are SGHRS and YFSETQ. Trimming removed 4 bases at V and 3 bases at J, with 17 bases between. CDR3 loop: CASSRWLGEGKNIQYF. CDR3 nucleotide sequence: TGCGCCAGCAGCCGGTGGTTGGGAGAGGGCAAAAACATTCAGTACTTC.

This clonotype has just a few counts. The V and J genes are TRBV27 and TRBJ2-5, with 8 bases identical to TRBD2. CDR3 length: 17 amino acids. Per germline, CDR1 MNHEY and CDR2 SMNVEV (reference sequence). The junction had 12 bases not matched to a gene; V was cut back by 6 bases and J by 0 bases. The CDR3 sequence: CASRGGVGLANQETQYF. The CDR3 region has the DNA TGTGCCAGCAGGGGTGGGGTCGGACTAGCCAACCAAGAGACCCAGTACTTC.

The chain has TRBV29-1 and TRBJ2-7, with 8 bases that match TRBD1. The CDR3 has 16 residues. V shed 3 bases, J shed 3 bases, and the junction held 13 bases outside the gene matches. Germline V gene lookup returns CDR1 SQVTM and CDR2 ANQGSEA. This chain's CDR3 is CSVEGPRTGSGYEQYF. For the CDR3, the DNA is TGCAGCGTTGAGGGCCCTAGGACAGGGTCAGGCTACGAGCAGTACTTC.

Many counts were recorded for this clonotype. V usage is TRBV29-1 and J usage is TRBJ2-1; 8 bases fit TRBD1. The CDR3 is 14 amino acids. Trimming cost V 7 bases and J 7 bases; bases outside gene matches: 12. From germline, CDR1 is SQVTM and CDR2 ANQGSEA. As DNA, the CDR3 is TGCAGCGCCCACGGGGACAGGATTAGGAATGAGCAGTTCTTC. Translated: CSAHGDRIRNEQFF.

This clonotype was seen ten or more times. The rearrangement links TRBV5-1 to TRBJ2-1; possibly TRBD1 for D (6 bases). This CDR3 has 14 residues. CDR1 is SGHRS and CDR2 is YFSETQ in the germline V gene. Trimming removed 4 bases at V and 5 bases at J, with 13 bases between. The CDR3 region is CASSARTEDNEQFF. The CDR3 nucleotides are TGCGCCAGCAGCGCGCGGACAGAGGACAATGAGCAGTTCTTC. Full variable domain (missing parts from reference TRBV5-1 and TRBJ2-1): KAGVTQTPRYLIKTRGQQVTLSCSPISGHRSVSWYQQTPGQGLQFLFEYFSETQRNKGNFPGRFSGRQFSNSRSEMNVSTLELGDSALYLCASSARTEDNEQFFGPGTRLTVL.

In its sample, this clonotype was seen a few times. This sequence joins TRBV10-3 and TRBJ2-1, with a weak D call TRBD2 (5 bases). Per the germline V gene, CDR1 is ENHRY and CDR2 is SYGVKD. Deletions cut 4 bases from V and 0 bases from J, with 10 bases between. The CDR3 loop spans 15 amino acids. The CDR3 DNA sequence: TGTGCCATCAGTGTAGGACTTTCCTCCTACAATGAGCAGTTCTTC. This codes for CAISVGLSSYNEQFF.

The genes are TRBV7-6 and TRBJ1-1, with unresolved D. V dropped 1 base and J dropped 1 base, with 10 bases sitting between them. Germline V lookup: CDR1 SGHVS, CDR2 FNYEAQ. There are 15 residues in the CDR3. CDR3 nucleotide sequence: TGTGCCAGCAGCTTAGTGTCCCCCGGGAACACTGAAGCTTTCTTT. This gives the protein CASSLVSPGNTEAFF.

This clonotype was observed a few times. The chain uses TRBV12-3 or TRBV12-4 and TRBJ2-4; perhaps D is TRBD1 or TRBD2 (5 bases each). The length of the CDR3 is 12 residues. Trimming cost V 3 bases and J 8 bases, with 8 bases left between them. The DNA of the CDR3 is TGTGCCAGCAGTTTTGAGGGGCACATTCAGTACTTC. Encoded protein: CASSFEGHIQYF.

CDR3 coding DNA: TGTGCCAGCAGTGTCACGCTTGGGTCCGCTGAGCTGTTTTTT. It translates to CASSVTLGSAELFF. The genes are TRBV12-3 or TRBV12-4 and TRBJ2-2; D gene ambiguous. The CDR3 spans 14 residues. Trimming pared 5 bases from V and 11 bases from J, leaving 18 bases between.

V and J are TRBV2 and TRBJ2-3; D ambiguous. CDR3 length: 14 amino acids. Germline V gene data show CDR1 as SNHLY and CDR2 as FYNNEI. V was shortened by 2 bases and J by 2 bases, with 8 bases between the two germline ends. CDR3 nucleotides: TGTGCCAGCAGTGAAAATCCAACCACAGATACGCAGTATTTT. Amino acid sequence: CASSENPTTDTQYF.

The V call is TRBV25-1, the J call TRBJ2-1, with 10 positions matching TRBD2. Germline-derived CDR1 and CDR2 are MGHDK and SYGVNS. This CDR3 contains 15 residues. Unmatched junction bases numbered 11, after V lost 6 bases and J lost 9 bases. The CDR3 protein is CASSRVPSGSSEQFF. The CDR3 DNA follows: TGTGCCAGCAGCCGAGTCCCTAGCGGGAGTAGTGAGCAGTTCTTC.

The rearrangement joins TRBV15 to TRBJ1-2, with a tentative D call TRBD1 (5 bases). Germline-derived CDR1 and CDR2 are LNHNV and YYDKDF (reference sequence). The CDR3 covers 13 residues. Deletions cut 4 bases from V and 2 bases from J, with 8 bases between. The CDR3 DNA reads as TGTGCCACCAGCACCCAGGGAAACTATGGCTACACCTTC. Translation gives CATSTQGNYGYTF.

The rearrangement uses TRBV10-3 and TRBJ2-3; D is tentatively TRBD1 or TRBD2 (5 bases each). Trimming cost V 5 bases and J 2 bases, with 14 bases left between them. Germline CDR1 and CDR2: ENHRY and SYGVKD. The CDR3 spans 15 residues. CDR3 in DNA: TGTGCCATCAGTTCCGGGACGGACACCACAGATACGCAGTATTTT. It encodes CAISSGTDTTDTQYF.

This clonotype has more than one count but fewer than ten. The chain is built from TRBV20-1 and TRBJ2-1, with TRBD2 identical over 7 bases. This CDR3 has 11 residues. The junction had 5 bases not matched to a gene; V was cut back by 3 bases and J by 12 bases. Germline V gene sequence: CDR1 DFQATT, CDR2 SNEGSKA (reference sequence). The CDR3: CSARYTSAQFF. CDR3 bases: TGCAGTGCTAGGTATACTAGCGCGCAGTTCTTC.

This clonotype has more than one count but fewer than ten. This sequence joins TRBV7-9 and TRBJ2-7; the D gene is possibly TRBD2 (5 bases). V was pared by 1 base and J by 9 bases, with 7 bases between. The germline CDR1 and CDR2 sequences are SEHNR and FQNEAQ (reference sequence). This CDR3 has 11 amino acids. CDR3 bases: TGTGCCAGCAGCTTAGATGAGGGGCAGTACTTC. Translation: CASSLDEGQYF.

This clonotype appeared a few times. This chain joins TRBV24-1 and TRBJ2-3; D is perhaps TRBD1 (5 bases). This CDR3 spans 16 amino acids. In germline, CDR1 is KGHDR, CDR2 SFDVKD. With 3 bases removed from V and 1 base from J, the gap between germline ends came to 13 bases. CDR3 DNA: TGTGCCACCAGTGATCCTGCCTTAGGGGGCACAGATACGCAGTATTTT. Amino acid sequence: CATSDPALGGTDTQYF.

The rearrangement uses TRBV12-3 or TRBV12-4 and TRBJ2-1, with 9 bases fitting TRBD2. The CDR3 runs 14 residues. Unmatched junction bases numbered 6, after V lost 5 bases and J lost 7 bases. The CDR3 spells CASSPRGLANEQFF. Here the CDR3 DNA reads TGTGCCAGCAGTCCCCGGGGACTAGCAAATGAGCAGTTCTTC.

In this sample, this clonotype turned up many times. CDR3: CASSKTGGTGELFF. DNA of the CDR3: TGTGCCAGCAGTAAGACAGGGGGTACCGGGGAGCTGTTTTTT. The chain couples TRBV12-3 or TRBV12-4 to TRBJ2-2; 9 nucleotides align to TRBD1. After removal of 5 bases from V and 5 bases from J, the junction contained 3 bases not matched to a gene. The CDR3 has 14 residues.

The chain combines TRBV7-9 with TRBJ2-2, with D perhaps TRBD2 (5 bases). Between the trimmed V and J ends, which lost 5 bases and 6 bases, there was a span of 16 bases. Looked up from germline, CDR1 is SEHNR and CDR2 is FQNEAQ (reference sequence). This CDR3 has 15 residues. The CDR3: CASSPSPGIPGELFF. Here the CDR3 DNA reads TGTGCCAGCAGCCCTTCGCCGGGGATCCCCGGGGAGCTGTTTTTT. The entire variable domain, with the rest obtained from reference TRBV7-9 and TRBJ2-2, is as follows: DTGVSQNPRHKITKRGQNVTFRCDPISEHNRLYWYRQTLGQGPEFLTYFQNEAQLEKSRLLSDRFSAERPKGSFSTLEIQRTEQGDSAMYLCASSPSPGIPGELFFGEGSRLTVL.

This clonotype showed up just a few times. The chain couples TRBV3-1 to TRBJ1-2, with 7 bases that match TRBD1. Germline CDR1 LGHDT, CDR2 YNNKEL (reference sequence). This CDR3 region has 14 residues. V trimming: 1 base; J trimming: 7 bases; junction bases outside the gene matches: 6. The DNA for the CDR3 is TGTGCCAGCAGCCAAGGACAGGGTGTCTCTGGCTACACCTTC. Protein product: CASSQGQGVSGYTF.

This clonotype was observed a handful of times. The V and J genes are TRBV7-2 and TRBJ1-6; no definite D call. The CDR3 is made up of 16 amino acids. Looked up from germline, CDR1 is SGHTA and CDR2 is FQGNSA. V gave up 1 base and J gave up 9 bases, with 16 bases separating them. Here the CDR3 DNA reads TGTGCCAGCAGCTTAGAATGGCTTCCCTTGGGTTCACCCCTCCACTTT. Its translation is CASSLEWLPLGSPLHF.